This TCR beta chain was profiled in a study of T cells in Graves' hyperthyroidism and ophthalmopathy. Study details: Specimen type is peripheral blood, collected at initial diagnosis prior to any treatment.

Judged by abundance, this clonotype is medium-sized. Antigen specificity is unknown. V lost 6 bases and J 0 bases, leaving 14 bases between the germline ends. The CDR3 is made up of 15 amino acids. Germline V gene data show CDR1 as SGHTA and CDR2 as FQGNSA. Amplification yielded TCR beta CDR3 regions, with RNA transcripts as the source. Carried out on the TCR CDR3, a first-round RT-PCR used the HTBI primer set. MiXCR was run by TCRdb on the multiplex PCR reads, yielding one entry per CDR3 protein. Here the sample spans about 160,000 distinct CDR3 sequences, about a tenth being singletons. General study points: Most thyroid clonotypes that were expanded above 0.001 also turned up in blood.

The receptor comes from a woman under 30 with Graves' hyperthyroidism that later progressed to Graves' ophthalmopathy. Sequenced sample: blood. The chain couples TRBV7-2 to TRBJ1-1, with D perhaps TRBD1 (6 bases). The CDR3 reads CASSFSDRLNTEAFF. Here the CDR3 DNA reads TGTGCCAGCAGTTTTTCGGACAGACTGAACACTGAAGCTTTCTTT.